The source of this TCR beta chain is a study of cytomegalovirus exposure and HLA in healthy donors. The germline gives CDR1 MDHEN, CDR2 SYDVKM. The V and J ends lost 6 bases and 6 bases respectively, with 11 bases between them. The length of the CDR3 is 12 residues. Repertoires were generated with immunoSEQ multiplex PCR, while TCRdb's copy carries only in-frame clones and drops some. This sample has some 120,000 clones, with roughly nine tenths found just once. The sample comprised PBMCs. The chain employs TRBV28 and TRBJ2-5; TRBD1 might be the D (6 bases). This sequence was found in a woman under 30 in good health and CMV-seronegative. Written as DNA, the CDR3 is TGTGCCAGCAGCGCAGGGGCGAAGACCCAGTACTTC. It is translated as CASSAGAKTQYF.